This is a list of T cell receptor beta chains from one sample in a study of blood T cell repertoires in COVID-19. Some clones are missing from TCRdb's copy, which holds only in-frame ones; the method was immunoSEQ multiplex PCR. The sample lists 150,000 to 180,000 clones, around 85% occurring once. The sequenced material came from peripheral blood. Every receptor here comes from a man aged 55 to 70 with COVID-19, enrolled during active disease. Both conserved end residues are part of each CDR3. A D gene is named only where the DNA matches it firmly. Clone size is stated in some rows and not others, as once, few, many or a class when expanded.

>TRBJ2-3|.|15|TRBV20-1|.
CSASRAGAHTDTQYF
TGCAGTGCTAGTCGGGCGGGGGCACACACAGATACGCAGTATTTT
>TRBJ2-3|.|16|TRBV5-1|TRBD2
CASSLVGRASTDTQYF
TGCGCCAGCAGCTTGGTTGGGAGGGCCAGCACAGATACGCAGTATTTT
>TRBJ1-1|.|13|TRBV19|.
CASSMGGRTEAFF
TGTGCCAGTAGTATGGGGGGTCGGACTGAAGCTTTCTTT
>TRBJ1-2|.|15|TRBV9|.
CASSVRDRSNYGYTF
TGTGCCAGCAGCGTTCGAGACAGATCTAACTATGGCTACACCTTC
>TRBJ2-7|.|14|TRBV19|TRBD2
CASSQTSGLYEQYF
TGTGCCAGTAGCCAGACTAGCGGACTCTACGAGCAGTACTTC
>TRBJ2-1|once|12|TRBV30|.
CAWSVEYNEQFF
TGTGCCTGGAGTGTCGAGTACAATGAGCAGTTCTTC
>TRBJ2-1|.|16|TRBV19|TRBD1
CASSISRDRRYNEQFF
TGTGCCAGTAGTATATCCCGGGACAGGAGATACAATGAGCAGTTCTTC
>TRBJ1-2|.|15|TRBV6-5|TRBD1
CASSSGTGGGYGYTF
TGTGCCAGCAGCTCCGGGACAGGGGGCGGCTATGGCTACACCTTC
>TRBJ2-7|.|11|TRBV25-1|.
CASILGGRQYF
TGTGCCAGCATACTAGGGGGTCGGCAGTACTTC
>TRBJ2-1|few|14|TRBV3-1/TRBV3-2|.
CASSQGHGVNEQFF
TGTGCCAGCAGCCAAGGTCACGGGGTCAATGAGCAGTTCTTC
>TRBJ1-2|.|14|TRBV24-1|TRBD1
CATSDEQGSAGYTF
TGTGCCACCAGTGATGAACAGGGGAGCGCTGGCTACACCTTC
>TRBJ1-6|.|15|TRBV2|TRBD1
CASSDRTGGGEPLHF
TGTGCCAGCAGTGACAGGACAGGGGGCGGAGAACCCCTCCACTTT
>TRBJ1-3|.|15|TRBV4-3|.
CASSQEGRAGNTIYF
TGCGCCAGCAGCCAAGAGGGCCGCGCTGGAAACACCATATATTTT
>TRBJ1-2|.|12|TRBV2|TRBD1
CASRTGGSGYTF
TGTGCCAGCAGGACAGGGGGCTCTGGCTACACCTTC
>TRBJ1-2|few|13|TRBV4-1|.
CASSPLLVDGYTF
TGCGCCAGCAGCCCACTGCTTGTTGATGGCTACACCTTC
>TRBJ2-7|.|14|TRBV7-2|TRBD2
CASSRVSGGFEQYF
TGTGCCAGCAGCCGTGTGTCGGGAGGGTTCGAGCAGTACTTC
>TRBJ1-4|.|14|TRBV9|.
CASSASTGHEKLFF
TGTGCCAGCAGCGCTAGCACAGGGCACGAAAAACTGTTTTTT
>TRBJ1-4|.|15|TRBV7-2|.
CASSLDGSLIEKLFF
TGTGCCAGCAGCTTAGATGGGAGTTTAATAGAAAAACTGTTTTTT
>TRBJ1-1|.|14|TRBV11-2|TRBD1
CASSTRTGNTEAFF
TGTGCCAGCAGCACCCGGACAGGGAATACTGAAGCTTTCTTT
>TRBJ1-4|.|12|TRBV7-9|.
CASSSVNEKLFF
TGTGCCAGCAGCTCTGTTAATGAAAAACTGTTTTTT
>TRBJ2-3|.|13|TRBV2|.
CASSESQADTQYF
TGTGCCAGCAGTGAAAGTCAGGCGGATACGCAGTATTTT
>TRBJ2-1|.|15|TRBV11-3|.
CASSLRFAGINEQFF
TGTGCCAGCAGCTTAAGATTTGCGGGGATCAATGAGCAGTTCTTC
>TRBJ2-7|.|14|TRBV9|TRBD1
CASSAGTGGFEQYF
TGTGCCAGCAGCGCCGGGACAGGGGGCTTCGAGCAGTACTTC
>TRBJ1-1|.|15|TRBV11-3|TRBD1
CASSPGGSLNTEAFF
TGTGCCAGCAGCCCAGGGGGCAGCCTGAACACTGAAGCTTTCTTT
>TRBJ2-7|.|13|TRBV5-4|.
CASSLSSVHEQYF
TGTGCCAGCAGCTTGTCCAGTGTCCACGAGCAGTACTTC
>TRBJ1-2|.|15|TRBV13|.
CASSLGRGATYGYTF
TGTGCCAGCAGCTTAGGCCGGGGGGCTACCTATGGCTACACCTTC
>TRBJ2-4|.|15|TRBV7-3|.
CASSPGLGGKNIQYF
TGTGCCAGCAGCCCTGGGCTGGGAGGCAAAAACATTCAGTACTTC
>TRBJ1-1|.|15|TRBV5-4|TRBD1
CASSLLGQRNTEAFF
TGTGCCAGCAGCCTCCTGGGACAGCGGAACACTGAAGCTTTCTTT